This TCR beta chain was profiled in a study of shared clonotypes between healthy human individuals. Study-wide points: Blood alone was sampled, and tissue repertoires likely differ.

The germline V and J ends were trimmed by 1 base and 2 bases, with 10 bases remaining between them. The CDR3 has 14 residues. Germline V gene sequence: CDR1 SGHTS, CDR2 YDEGEE. Concerning this clone itself: Its antigen is not identified.

Profiling relied on immunoSEQ multiplex PCR, and the TCRdb table lists in-frame clones only, not all of them. The repertoire holds more than 400,000 clones, with roughly 80% as singletons. The study drew its donors from healthy HIV-negative adults without recent acute infections or vaccinations. Within Nashville, Tennessee resided all donors, each a Caucasian adult. This clonotype was obtained from a middle-aged woman in good health. Some clones in this sample may be carry-over from other donors' samples. The J gene is TRBJ2-7, the V gene TRBV5-8, with unresolved D. Sequencing was performed on PBMCs. This CDR3 is CASSLPGWAYEQYF. The CDR3 region has the DNA TGTGCCAGCAGCTTGCCCGGTTGGGCCTACGAGCAGTACTTC.